This is a list of T cell receptor beta chains from one sample in a study of T-cell reconstitution after alpha-beta-depleted transplantation in children. MiXCR, run by TCRdb on the PCR reads, gives a single entry per CDR3 protein. The top ten hold 2.2% of the sample, which has 500,000 to 650,000 distinct CDR3 sequences, 10% to 15% seen once. The sequencing used PBMCs, mostly from graft donor cells, collected 360 days after TCRalphabeta/CD19-depleted stem cell transplant. These TCRs come from a male patient younger than 18 who had a stem cell transplant for acute myeloid leukemia, so the T cells may come from the graft donor. Both conserved end residues are part of each CDR3. Each record gives: V gene, J gene, D gene, clone size, CDR3 DNA, CDR3 protein. D genes are given only for firm matches. Rows may omit the clone size; those that give it use once, few, many or a size class.

TRBV18	TRBJ2-1	NA	few	TGTGCCAGCTCACCGACAGGAGCATCCTACAATGAGCAGTTCTTC	CASSPTGASYNEQFF
TRBV6-2/TRBV6-3	TRBJ1-4	NA	many	TGTGCCAGCAGTCCTGTCGGGTGGGGAAATGAAAAACTGTTTTTT	CASSPVGWGNEKLFF
TRBV29-1	TRBJ2-7	TRBD2	many	TGCAGCGTTGATATAGCGGGGTGGATAGGCGAGCAGTACTTC	CSVDIAGWIGEQYF
TRBV29-1	TRBJ2-7	NA	few	TGCAGCGTTGATGGGGGCTACGAGCAGTACTTC	CSVDGGYEQYF
TRBV7-6	TRBJ2-2	NA	NA	TGTGCCAGCAGTCCTGACTGGGAGTTTAACACCGGGGAGCTGTTTTTT	CASSPDWEFNTGELFF
TRBV12-3/TRBV12-4	TRBJ2-7	NA	many	TGTGCCAGCAGCCTAGGGGGGGACGAGCAGTACTTC	CASSLGGDEQYF
TRBV11-2	TRBJ2-5	NA	NA	TGTGCCAGCAGCCCCCGCCCAGGGGCTTCCCTCCAAGAGACCCAGTACTTC	CASSPRPGASLQETQYF
TRBV7-3	TRBJ2-1	NA	NA	TGTGCCAGCAGTCCCCCAGGGACCGGGAAGTCCCACAATGAGCAGTTCTTC	CASSPPGTGKSHNEQFF
TRBV28	TRBJ2-7	TRBD2	many	TGTGCCAGCAGTCCCCATACGGGAGGGTCCTACGAGCAGTACTTC	CASSPHTGGSYEQYF
TRBV5-1	TRBJ2-7	TRBD2	many	TGCGCCAGCAGCTTGGGACTAGCGGGAAGGAGCTCCTACGAGCAGTACTTC	CASSLGLAGRSSYEQYF
TRBV11-1	TRBJ2-7	TRBD2	few	TGTGCCAGCAGCTTAGCTCGGTTTACGGGAGGGCCCTCGCACGAGCAGTACTTC	CASSLARFTGGPSHEQYF
TRBV7-2	TRBJ2-3	NA	many	TGTGCCAGCAGCTTAGATGTGATCGATACGCAGTATTTT	CASSLDVIDTQYF
TRBV7-6	TRBJ2-2	NA	NA	TGTGCCAGCAGCTTCGACAGGCTCCACACCGGGGAGCTGTTTTTT	CASSFDRLHTGELFF
TRBV7-2	TRBJ2-1	TRBD2	few	TGTGCCAGCAGCTTAGCGCCGCTAGCGGGTAACAATGAGCAGTTCTTC	CASSLAPLAGNNEQFF
TRBV29-1	TRBJ2-5	NA	NA	TGCAGCGCCCTAGTCCAGGGGATTACGGAGACCCAGTACTTC	CSALVQGITETQYF
TRBV28	TRBJ2-2	NA	many	TGTGCCAGCAGGACACCCCTGAACACCGGGGAGCTGTTTTTT	CASRTPLNTGELFF
TRBV28	TRBJ1-6	NA	many	TGTGCCAGCAGTTTATTTCCTTCACCCCTCCACTTT	CASSLFPSPLHF
TRBV30	TRBJ2-7	NA	NA	TGTGCCTGGAGTGTACTAGCCCCCTACGAGCAGTACTTC	CAWSVLAPYEQYF
TRBV18	TRBJ2-1	TRBD2	many	TGTGCCAGCAGCCCATTGACTAGCGGATACAATGAGCAGTTCTTC	CASSPLTSGYNEQFF
TRBV6-1	TRBJ2-7	TRBD2	many	TGTGCCAGCACCCTAGCGGGGACCTACGAGCAGTACTTC	CASTLAGTYEQYF
TRBV9	TRBJ2-4	NA	NA	TGTGCCAGCAGCTCCCGCCAGGACCTCAAAAACATTCAGTACTTC	CASSSRQDLKNIQYF
TRBV30	TRBJ2-1	TRBD2	NA	TGTGCCTGGATGGGAGGGGAGCAGTTCTTC	CAWMGGEQFF
TRBV14	TRBJ2-5	NA	NA	TGTGCCAGCAGCCATTTCCACAGCCAAGAGACCCAGTACTTC	CASSHFHSQETQYF
TRBV28	TRBJ2-1	TRBD2	many	TGTGCCAGCAGTTTATGGTCAAGTAGCGGGAGCTCCTACAATGAGCAGTTCTTC	CASSLWSSSGSSYNEQFF
TRBV20-1	TRBJ2-7	NA	NA	TGCAGTGCTAGTTGGACCCCTTTGGCCAGAACCAACGAGCAGTACTTC	CSASWTPLARTNEQYF
TRBV7-2	TRBJ2-5	NA	many	TGTGCCAGCAGCGATATTACACGGGGGATTTTTTTGGAGACCCAGTACTTC	CASSDITRGIFLETQYF
TRBV29-1	TRBJ2-1	NA	NA	TGCAGCGTTGAAGATCGGGGTACCTCGGATGAGCAGTTCTTC	CSVEDRGTSDEQFF
TRBV20-1	TRBJ2-7	TRBD2	NA	TGCAGTGCTCGAGAGCGGGAGCACTACGAGCAGTACTTC	CSAREREHYEQYF
TRBV5-1	TRBJ2-7	TRBD2	many	TGCGCCAGCAGCCCGGGACTAAAAGGCTACGAGCAGTACTTC	CASSPGLKGYEQYF
TRBV6-1	TRBJ2-3	TRBD2	NA	TGTGCCAGCAGTACCACACGACTAGCGGGAGTTCTAGATACGCAGTATTTT	CASSTTRLAGVLDTQYF
TRBV18	TRBJ2-1	NA	few	TGTGCCAGCTCCCCTAGTATAAGCTCCTACAATGAGCAGTTCTTC	CASSPSISSYNEQFF
TRBV5-1	TRBJ2-1	NA	NA	TGCGCCAGCAGCCGCTCCTTCTCCTACAATGAGCAGTTCTTC	CASSRSFSYNEQFF
TRBV6-4	TRBJ2-1	TRBD2	NA	TGTGCCACCCGACAATGGGACTACCCCTACAATGAGCAGTTCTTC	CATRQWDYPYNEQFF
TRBV5-1	TRBJ2-1	TRBD2	few	TGCGCCAGCAGCTTGGTGTCTAGCGGGGGGCCCAATGAGCAGTTCTTC	CASSLVSSGGPNEQFF
TRBV3-1	TRBJ2-2	NA	NA	TGTGCCAGCAGCCAAGTTAGGAGAGCCGGGGAGCTGGTTTTT	CASSQVRRAGELVF
TRBV7-3	TRBJ2-2	TRBD2	NA	TGTGCCAGCAGCGCGGGACTAGTAGGGATCGGGGAGCTGTTTTTT	CASSAGLVGIGELFF
TRBV28	TRBJ2-6	NA	NA	TGTGCCAGCAGTTCTACGCAACCGGGGGCTGGGGCCAACGTCCTGACTTTC	CASSSTQPGAGANVLTF
TRBV14	TRBJ2-3	NA	many	TGTGCCAGCAGCCAATCGCCCCATGCATATACGCAGTATTTT	CASSQSPHAYTQYF
TRBV7-9	TRBJ2-7	TRBD2	few	TGTGCCAGCAGCTCGGGACTACGCGACGAGCAGTACTTC	CASSSGLRDEQYF
TRBV20-1	TRBJ2-3	NA	NA	TGCAGTGCTAGGCTAGCAGCAGATACGCAGTATTTT	CSARLAADTQYF
TRBV4-2	TRBJ2-2	NA	many	TGTGCCAGCAGCCAAGATCCAGGACTCTACCTCGGGGAGCTGTTTTTT	CASSQDPGLYLGELFF
TRBV12-5	TRBJ2-2	TRBD1	few	TGTGCTAGTGGTCGAGTCACAGGGGCGGACACCGGGGAGCTGTTTTTT	CASGRVTGADTGELFF
TRBV11-2	TRBJ2-2	NA	NA	TGTGCCAGCAGCTTTCCCAAAGACGCGAACACCGGGGAGCTGTTTTTT	CASSFPKDANTGELFF
TRBV29-1	TRBJ1-2	TRBD1	few	TGCAGCGTTGAAGCCGGGTCTATATATGGGACAGGGCGGGATGGCTACACCTTC	CSVEAGSIYGTGRDGYTF
TRBV28	TRBJ2-7	NA	medium-sized	TGTGCCAGCAGCTCATCGGGGATTAACGACGAGCAGTACTTC	CASSSSGINDEQYF
TRBV12-3/TRBV12-4	TRBJ1-2	NA	many	TGTGCCAGCAGTTTATACTATGGCTACACCTTC	CASSLYYGYTF
TRBV7-3	TRBJ1-1	NA	few	TGTGCCAGCAGCTTGGAACAGGGACTGGGGAACACTCAAGCTTTCTTT	CASSLEQGLGNTQAFF
TRBV20-1	TRBJ1-5	NA	NA	TGCAGTGTTCAGATGTCTAATCAGCCCCAGCATTTT	CSVQMSNQPQHF
TRBV20-1	TRBJ2-4	NA	few	TGCAGTGCTAGAGATGGGCAGGGGGGGAACATTCAGTACTTC	CSARDGQGGNIQYF
TRBV7-8	TRBJ2-7	NA	many	TGTGCGAGCTTAGGTGACTTGACCTCCTACGAGCAGTACTTC	CASLGDLTSYEQYF
TRBV28	TRBJ2-7	TRBD2	NA	TGTGCCACCGAGTTAGTGTTTAGCGGGGAGCCCTACGAGCAGTACTTC	CATELVFSGEPYEQYF
TRBV11-3	TRBJ2-1	TRBD2	few	TGTGCCAGCAGCTTCAGATTAGCGGGATCCTACAATGAGCAGTTCTTC	CASSFRLAGSYNEQFF
TRBV20-1	TRBJ2-5	TRBD1	NA	TGCAGTGCGGACAGGGGGAAATTGGGTCAAGAGACCCAGTCCTTC	CSADRGKLGQETQSF
TRBV4-2	TRBJ2-1	TRBD2	many	TGTGCCAGCAGCCAAGATGGTGGACTAGCCTCCTACAATGAGCAGTTCTTC	CASSQDGGLASYNEQFF
TRBV6-5	TRBJ2-7	NA	NA	TGTGCCAGCAGTTTACTATACTCCTACGAGCAGTACTTC	CASSLLYSYEQYF
TRBV7-6	TRBJ1-4	NA	NA	TGTGCCAGCAGTCGACCTCGGGTGATGCCAACTAATGAAAAACTGTTTTTT	CASSRPRVMPTNEKLFF
TRBV29-1	TRBJ2-7	TRBD1	many	TGCAGCGTTGAAGAACCGACAGGGATTCCCTACGAGCAGTACTTC	CSVEEPTGIPYEQYF
TRBV20-1	TRBJ2-1	TRBD2	NA	TGCAGTGCTAGAGATCCGGGAGGGCCGGGCGAGCAGTTCTTC	CSARDPGGPGEQFF
TRBV12-3/TRBV12-4	TRBJ2-1	NA	NA	TGTGCCAGCACCCTTAGTTGGAATGAGCAGTTCTTC	CASTLSWNEQFF
TRBV10-3	TRBJ2-7	TRBD1	few	TGTGCCATCAGGGGGATCCCGGGACAGGGATCCTACGAGCAGTACTTC	CAIRGIPGQGSYEQYF